The following is a T cell receptor beta chain sequence with its context. Its antigen remains unknown. The data were taken from a study of beta chain features in type 1 diabetes. Findings of the study overall: Shorter TCRB CDR3s, moderately but significantly so, marked every one of the four CD4+ subsets in Type 1 diabetes patients.

Reverse transcription of all isolated RNA meant that expressed TCRB transcripts were sequenced. TCRdb's table, derived via immunoSEQ multiplex PCR, lists solely in-frame clones and lacks some. The sample consists of about 400,000 clones, roughly 12% of them appearing once. The ends were cut back, 2 bases at V and 1 base at J, with 15 bases in the middle. The CDR3 is 16 amino acids. Germline CDR1 reads SEHNR; CDR2 reads FQNEAQ (reference sequence). The TCR was taken from a woman between 18 and 30 years old with type 1 diabetes. The gene calls are TRBV7-9 and TRBJ2-7, with D uncertain. The material sequenced was naive CD4+ T cells from blood. The CDR3 is CASSLYPTVGSYEQYF. DNA for the CDR3: TGTGCCAGCAGCTTATACCCGACCGTCGGGTCCTACGAGCAGTACTTC.